One sample yielded the 11 T cell receptor beta chains listed below, sequenced in a study of T cells in Graves' hyperthyroidism and ophthalmopathy. TCR beta CDR3 regions were amplified from RNA. The HTBI primer set was used in a first-round RT-PCR of the TCR CDR3. From the multiplex PCR reads, TCRdb called clonotypes with MiXCR, one entry per CDR3 protein. Of 480,000 or so distinct CDR3 sequences in the sample, about 45% are singletons; the top ten hold roughly 45%. Sample: peripheral blood or thyroid tissue (not recorded which). These receptors were obtained from an adult woman with Graves' disease, either hyperthyroidism or ophthalmopathy (not recorded which).

This sequence joins TRBV7-9 and TRBJ1-1, with a possible D match to TRBD1 (5 bases). CDR1 and CDR2 (germline): SEHNR, FQNEAQ (reference sequence). The CDR3 loop spans 15 amino acids. The V end was cut by 5 bases, the J end by 1 base, with 14 bases between. CDR3 DNA sequence: TGTGCCAGCAGCCATGGGTGGGGGACGAACACTGAAGCTTTCTTT. Translated, it gives CASSHGWGTNTEAFF.

CDR3: CSVWGEGQPQHF. The CDR3 nucleotides are TGCAGCGTTTGGGGAGAGGGCCAGCCCCAGCATTTT. V and J are TRBV29-1 and TRBJ1-5; D remains unclear. The CDR3 is 12 residues long. Germline V CDR1 and CDR2: SQVTM, ANQGSEA. The ends were cut back, 5 bases at V and 7 bases at J, with 12 bases in the middle.

The V call is TRBV20-1, the J call TRBJ1-5; D not resolved. V was trimmed by 3 bases and J by 0 bases, leaving 6 bases between them. CDR1 and CDR2 (germline): DFQATT, SNEGSKA (reference sequence). The CDR3 totals 13 residues. The CDR3 region has the DNA TGCAGTGCTAGTTCGCATAGCAATCAGCCCCAGCATTTT. Translation: CSASSHSNQPQHF.

This rearrangement joins TRBV5-8 to TRBJ2-7; TRBD1 is a possible D gene (6 bases). Germline assignment: CDR1 SGHTS and CDR2 YDEGEE. The CDR3 runs 13 residues. Deletions cut 4 bases from V and 10 bases from J, with 18 bases between. The CDR3 coding sequence is TGTGCCAGCAGCCAGACAGGACACGGGGCCCAGTACTTC. Translated, it gives CASSQTGHGAQYF.

The rearrangement uses TRBV20-1 and TRBJ2-5; 12 nucleotides match TRBD1. The CDR3 runs 13 residues. In germline, CDR1 is DFQATT, CDR2 SNEGSKA (reference sequence). The CDR3 region has the DNA TGCAGGACCGGGACAGGGGGCGAAGAGACCCAGTACTTC. Translating it yields CRTGTGGEETQYF.

This clonotype has more than one count but fewer than ten. The genes are TRBV7-9 and TRBJ2-5; D is tentatively TRBD1 or TRBD2 (5 bases each). Germline V gene sequence: CDR1 SEHNR, CDR2 FQNEAQ (reference sequence). The V and J ends lost 3 bases and 9 bases respectively, with 14 bases between them. This CDR3 spans 13 amino acids. CDR3 coding DNA: TGTGCCAGCAGCTTCTGGGGACCGCTTTCCCAGTACTTC. As protein: CASSFWGPLSQYF.

This clonotype was seen ten or more times. The rearrangement joins TRBV7-2 to TRBJ2-7; 7 positions match TRBD2. The CDR3 is 14 residues long. The germline V gene encodes CDR1 SGHTA and CDR2 FQGNSA. V gave up 5 bases and J gave up 3 bases; unmatched junction bases: 7. The CDR3 coding sequence is TGTGCCAGCAGCACGCGTAGCGGGCTCTACGAGCAGTACTTC. Encoded protein: CASSTRSGLYEQYF.

In this sample, this clonotype turned up a few times. This may stem from a read error, because a much larger clone lies one nucleotide away. The conserved final phenylalanine or tryptophan is absent from the CDR3, which likely points to a read error. The chain has TRBV7-9 and TRBJ1-2, with D possibly TRBD1 on 5 matching bases. Deletions cut 7 bases from V and 6 bases from J, with 15 bases between. The CDR3 runs to 13 residues. Germline V gene lookup returns CDR1 SEHNR and CDR2 FQNEAQ (reference sequence). In DNA form, the CDR3 reads TGTGCCAGCACCCGACTCCAGGGCAATGGCTACACCTCC. It translates to CASTRLQGNGYTS.

This chain links TRBV27 with TRBJ1-4, with no clear D. Per germline, CDR1 MNHEY and CDR2 SMNVEV (reference sequence). Trimming shortened V by 6 bases and J by 0 bases, and 14 bases separated the two germline ends. The CDR3 runs 16 residues. Written as DNA, the CDR3 is TGTGCCAGCAGCGAGGGAATATATACAACTAATGAAAAACTGTTTTTT. Its translation: CASSEGIYTTNEKLFF.

There are many counts of this clonotype. The chain employs TRBV14 and TRBJ2-5; weak D call: TRBD2 (6 bases). The CDR3 contains 15 residues. Germline lookup yields CDR1 SGHDN and CDR2 FVKESK. Trimming took 5 bases from V and 6 from J, leaving 19 bases between them. CDR3 sequence: CASSIGLGGFKTQYF. Here the CDR3 DNA reads TGTGCCAGCAGCATCGGACTGGGGGGTTTTAAGACCCAGTACTTC. Combining the CDR3 with reference TRBV14 and TRBJ2-5 gives the whole variable domain EAGVTQFPSHSVIEKGQTVTLRCDPISGHDNLYWYRRVMGKEIKFLLHFVKESKQDESGMPNNRFLAERTGGTYSTLKVQPAELEDSGVYFCASSIGLGGFKTQYFGPGTRLLVL.

The gene calls are TRBV7-8 and TRBJ1-5, with D uncertain. The V gene's germline CDR1 is SGHVS and CDR2 FQNEAQ. Deletions cut 5 bases from V and 5 bases from J, with 13 bases between. The CDR3 loop spans 14 amino acids. The CDR3 nucleotides are TGTGCCAGCAGCCAGCGGGATCCGTATCAGCCCCAGCATTTT. Translation gives CASSQRDPYQPQHF.